This T cell receptor beta chain stems from a study of blood T cell repertoires in COVID-19. On the study more broadly: PBMCs, B-cell-depleted T cells, or T cells were the source of the cDNA or gDNA that made up the material.

Authors' processing steps: Reference gene primer amplification yielded estimated nucleated cell counts. The protocol was immunoSEQ multiplex PCR, while the TCRdb copy is restricted to in-frame clones and leaves out a portion. D and trimming come from the DNA, and the V and J calls and clone size come from that table. The repertoire holds approximately 210,000 clones, over 75% seen once, with 1.9% in the top ten. The V gene's germline CDR1 is SGHNT and CDR2 YYREEE (reference sequence). Unmatched junction bases numbered 12, after V lost 5 bases and J lost 7 bases. This CDR3 has 15 amino acids. The specimen sequenced was peripheral blood. The sequence came from a man aged 35 to 55 with active or convalescent COVID-19. The rearrangement joins TRBV5-4 to TRBJ1-2; 9 positions agree with TRBD1. CDR3 loop: CASRRQQGASGGYTF. The CDR3 bases are TGTGCCAGCAGGAGACAACAGGGGGCTTCGGGTGGCTACACCTTC.